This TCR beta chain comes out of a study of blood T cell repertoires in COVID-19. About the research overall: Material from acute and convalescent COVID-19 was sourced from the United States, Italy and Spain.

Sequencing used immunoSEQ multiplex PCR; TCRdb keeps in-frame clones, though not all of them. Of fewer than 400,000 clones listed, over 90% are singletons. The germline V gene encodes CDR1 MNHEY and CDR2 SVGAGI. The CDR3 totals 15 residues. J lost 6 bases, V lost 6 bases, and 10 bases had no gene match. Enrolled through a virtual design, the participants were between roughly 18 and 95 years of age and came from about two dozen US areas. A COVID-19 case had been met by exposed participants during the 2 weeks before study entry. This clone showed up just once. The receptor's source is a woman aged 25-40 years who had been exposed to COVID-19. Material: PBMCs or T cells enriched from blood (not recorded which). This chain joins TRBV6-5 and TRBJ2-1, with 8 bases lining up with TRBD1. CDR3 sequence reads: CASRRDRSRGNEQFF. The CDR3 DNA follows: TGTGCCAGCAGGAGGGACAGGTCAAGGGGCAATGAGCAGTTCTTC.